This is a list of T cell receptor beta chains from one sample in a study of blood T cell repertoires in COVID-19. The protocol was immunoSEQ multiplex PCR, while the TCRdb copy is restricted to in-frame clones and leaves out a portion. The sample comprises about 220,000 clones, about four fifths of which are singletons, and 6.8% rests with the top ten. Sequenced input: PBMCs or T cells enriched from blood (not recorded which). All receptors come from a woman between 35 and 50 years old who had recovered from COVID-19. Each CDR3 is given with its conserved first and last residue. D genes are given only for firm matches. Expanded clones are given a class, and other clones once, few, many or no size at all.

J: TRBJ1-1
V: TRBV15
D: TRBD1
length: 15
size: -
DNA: TGTGCCACCAGCAGAGAGGACAGGATGAACACTGAAGCTTTCTTT
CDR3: CATSREDRMNTEAFF

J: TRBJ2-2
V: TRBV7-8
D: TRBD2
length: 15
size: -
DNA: TGTGCCAGCAGCCGGAAGCGGGAGAACACCGGGGAGCTGTTTTTT
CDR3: CASSRKRENTGELFF

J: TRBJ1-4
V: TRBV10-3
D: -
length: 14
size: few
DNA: TGTGCCATCAGTGACCCCGTGACTAATGAAAAACTGTTTTTT
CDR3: CAISDPVTNEKLFF

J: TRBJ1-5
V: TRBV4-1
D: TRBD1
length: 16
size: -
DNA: TGCGCCAGCAGCCAAGAAGGGACAGGGGTACGACAGCCCCAGCATTTT
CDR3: CASSQEGTGVRQPQHF

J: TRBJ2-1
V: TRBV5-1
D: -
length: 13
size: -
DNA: TGCGCCAGCAGCAGACTAAGAGACAATGAGCAGTTCTTC
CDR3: CASSRLRDNEQFF

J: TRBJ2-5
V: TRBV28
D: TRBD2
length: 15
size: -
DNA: TGTGCCAGCAGGGGGCTAGCGGGAGGATGGGAGACCCAGTACTTC
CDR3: CASRGLAGGWETQYF

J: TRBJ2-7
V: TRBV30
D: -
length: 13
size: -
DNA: TGTGCCTGGAGTGTACTTGGTTCCTACGAGCAGTACTTC
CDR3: CAWSVLGSYEQYF

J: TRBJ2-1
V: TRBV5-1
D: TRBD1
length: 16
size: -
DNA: TGCGCCAGCAGCTTGGCCAGGGACAGGGGTTGGGATGAGCAGTTCTTC
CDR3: CASSLARDRGWDEQFF

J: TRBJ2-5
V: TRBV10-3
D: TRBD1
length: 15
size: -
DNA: TGTGCCATCAGCCCAGGTGACAGGGGAGGAGAGACCCAGTACTTC
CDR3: CAISPGDRGGETQYF

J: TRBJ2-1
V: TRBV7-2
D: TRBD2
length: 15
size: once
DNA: TGTGCCAGCAGCTTAGGGCGGGAGGGGTACAATGAGCAGTTCTTC
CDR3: CASSLGREGYNEQFF

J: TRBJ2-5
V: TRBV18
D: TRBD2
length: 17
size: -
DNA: TGTGCCAGCTCACCCACCGTGGTAGCGGGGTTCCAAGAGACCCAGTACTTC
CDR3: CASSPTVVAGFQETQYF

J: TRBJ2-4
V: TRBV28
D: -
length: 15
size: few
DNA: TGTGCCAGCAGTCCCCCCGGAGGGGGCGGAGGCATTCAGTACTTC
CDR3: CASSPPGGGGGIQYF

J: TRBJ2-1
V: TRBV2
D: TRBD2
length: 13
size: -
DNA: TGTGCCAGCAGTGGGCTAGCGGACAATGAGCAGTTCTTC
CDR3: CASSGLADNEQFF

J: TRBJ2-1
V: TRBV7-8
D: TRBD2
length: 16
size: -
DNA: TGTGCCAGCAGCTCAAGTACGCTAGCGGGAGGCAATGAGCAGTTCTTC
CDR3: CASSSSTLAGGNEQFF

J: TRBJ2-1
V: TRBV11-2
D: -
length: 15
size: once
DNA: TGTGCCAGCAGCTCCCTTGCGGGTGGCTACAATGAGCAGTTCTTC
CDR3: CASSSLAGGYNEQFF

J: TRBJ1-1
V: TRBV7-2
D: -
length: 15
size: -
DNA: TGTGCCAGCAGCTTAATGGGGCAGGGGAACACTGAAGCTTTCTTT
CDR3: CASSLMGQGNTEAFF

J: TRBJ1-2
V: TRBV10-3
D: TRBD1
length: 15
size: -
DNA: TGTGCCATCAGTGAACCAGGGGGTGCTAACTATGGCTACACCTTC
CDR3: CAISEPGGANYGYTF

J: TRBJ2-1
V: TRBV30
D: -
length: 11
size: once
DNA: TGTGCCTGGACCTACTACAATGAGCAGTTCTTC
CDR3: CAWTYYNEQFF

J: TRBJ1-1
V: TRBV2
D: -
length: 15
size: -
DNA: TGTGCCAGCAGCAATTGGGGGGGGAGGAACACTGAAGCTTTCTTT
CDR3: CASSNWGGRNTEAFF

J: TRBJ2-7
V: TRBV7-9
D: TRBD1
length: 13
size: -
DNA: TGTGCCAGCAGCCTCAACAGGGGCTACGAGCAGTACTTC
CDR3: CASSLNRGYEQYF

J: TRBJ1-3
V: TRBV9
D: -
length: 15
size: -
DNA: TGTGCCAGCAGCCCATCAGGGTCCTCTGGAAACACCATATATTTT
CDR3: CASSPSGSSGNTIYF

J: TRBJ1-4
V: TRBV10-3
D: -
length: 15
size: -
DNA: TGTGCCATCAGTGAGCAGGGTGGAACTAATGAAAAACTGTTTTTT
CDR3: CAISEQGGTNEKLFF

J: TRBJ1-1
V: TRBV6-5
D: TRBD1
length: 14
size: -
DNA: TGTGCCAGCAGGCAACCGGGACAGCACACTGAAGCTTTCTTT
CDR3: CASRQPGQHTEAFF

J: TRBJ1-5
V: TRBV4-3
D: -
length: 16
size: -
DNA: TGCGCCAGCAGCCAAGATCCGGCGGGGGTTGATCAGCCCCAGCATTTT
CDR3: CASSQDPAGVDQPQHF

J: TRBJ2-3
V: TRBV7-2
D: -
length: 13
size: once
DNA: TGTGCCAGCAGCTTAGTTAGGGGAGATACGCAGTATTTT
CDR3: CASSLVRGDTQYF

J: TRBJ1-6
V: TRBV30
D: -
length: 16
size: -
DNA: TGTGCCTGGAGGGGACACTTGAGCTCCTATAATTCACCCCTCCACTTT
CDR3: CAWRGHLSSYNSPLHF

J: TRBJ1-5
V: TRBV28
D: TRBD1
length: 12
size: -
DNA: TGTGCCGGACAGGGGAAAAATCAGCCCCAGCATTTT
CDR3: CAGQGKNQPQHF

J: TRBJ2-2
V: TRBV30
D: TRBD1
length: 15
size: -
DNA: TGTGCCTGGAGAAGGACAGGGGGCAGCACCGGGGAGCTGTTTTTT
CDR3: CAWRRTGGSTGELFF

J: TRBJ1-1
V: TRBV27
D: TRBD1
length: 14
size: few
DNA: TGTGCCAGCGCTTACTACGACAGGGGCACTGAAGCTTTCTTT
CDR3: CASAYYDRGTEAFF

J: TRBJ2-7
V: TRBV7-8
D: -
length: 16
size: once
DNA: TGTGCCAGCAGCCCTTACCGACTAGTGGGTAATTTCGAGCAGTACTTC
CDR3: CASSPYRLVGNFEQYF

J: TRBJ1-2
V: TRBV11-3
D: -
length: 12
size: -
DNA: TGTGCCAGCAGCTTAGGGAGCTATGGCTACACCTTC
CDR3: CASSLGSYGYTF

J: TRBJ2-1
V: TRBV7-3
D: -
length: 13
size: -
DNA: TGTGCCAGCAGCTTAGATCGAACAACTGAGCAGTTCTTC
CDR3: CASSLDRTTEQFF

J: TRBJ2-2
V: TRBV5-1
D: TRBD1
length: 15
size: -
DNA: TGCGCCAGCAGCCCTGACAGGGGATACACCGGGGAGCTGTTTTTT
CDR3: CASSPDRGYTGELFF

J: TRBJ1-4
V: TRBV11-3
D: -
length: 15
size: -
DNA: TGTGCCAGCAGCTTATATCGGCAGGGCTCTGAAAAACTGTTTTTT
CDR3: CASSLYRQGSEKLFF

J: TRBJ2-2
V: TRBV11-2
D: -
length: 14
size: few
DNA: TGTGCCAGCAGCTTAGACCCGTCGACCGGGGAGCTGTTTTTT
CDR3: CASSLDPSTGELFF

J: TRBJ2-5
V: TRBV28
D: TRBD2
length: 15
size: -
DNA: TGTGCCAGCAGTTCCCGACTAGCGGCCCCGGAGACCCAGTACTTC
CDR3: CASSSRLAAPETQYF

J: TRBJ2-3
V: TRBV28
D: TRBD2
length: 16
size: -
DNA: TGTGCCAGCAGCTCGCGGACTAGCGGGAAGGCAGATACGCAGTATTTT
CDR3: CASSSRTSGKADTQYF

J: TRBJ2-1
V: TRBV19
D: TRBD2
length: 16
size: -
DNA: TGTGCCAGTAGCCCCCGCTCCGGGACTAGCCATGATGAGCAGTTCTTC
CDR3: CASSPRSGTSHDEQFF

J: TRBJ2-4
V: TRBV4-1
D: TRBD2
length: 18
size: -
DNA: TGCGCCAGCAGCCCGGGACTAGCGGGAGTTCTAGCCAAAAACATTCAGTACTTC
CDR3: CASSPGLAGVLAKNIQYF

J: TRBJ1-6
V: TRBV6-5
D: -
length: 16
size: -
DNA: TGTGCCAGCAGTTACGGGGGGATCTCGGGCGATTCACCCCTCCACTTT
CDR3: CASSYGGISGDSPLHF

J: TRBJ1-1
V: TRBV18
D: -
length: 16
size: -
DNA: TGTGCCAGCTCACATACAGGGTCTCCCATGAACACTGAAGCTTTCTTT
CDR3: CASSHTGSPMNTEAFF

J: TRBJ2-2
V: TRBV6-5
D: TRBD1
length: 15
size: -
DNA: TGTGCCAGCACCCGGGACAGGGCTATATCCGGGGAGCTGTTTTTT
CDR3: CASTRDRAISGELFF